This T cell receptor beta chain was observed in a study of blood T cell repertoires in COVID-19. Germline V gene lookup returns CDR1 MDHEN and CDR2 SYDVKM. The CDR3 consists of 14 residues. Germline trimming cut 5 bases from V and 6 bases from J; bases unmatched to any gene: 9. The table came from immunoSEQ multiplex PCR; TCRdb's copy has only in-frame clones and leaves some out. The sample lists 350,000 to 500,000 clones, 88% seen once, with about 1.4% in the top ten. The chain joins TRBV28 to TRBJ1-1; 7 bases align to TRBD1. The sample was PBMCs or T cells enriched from blood (not recorded which). The receptor's source is a woman aged 18-29 years who had been exposed to COVID-19. The CDR3 spells CASSPTGAGSEAFF. CDR3 bases: TGTGCCAGCAGTCCCACAGGGGCCGGATCTGAAGCTTTCTTT.